The 30 T cell receptor beta chains listed next were all sequenced from one sample in a study of cytomegalovirus exposure and HLA in healthy donors. PCR was performed using 60 Vbeta and 13 Jbeta primers. Libraries were prepared by immunoSEQ multiplex PCR; TCRdb keeps only in-frame clonotypes and omits some of them. The sample lists 60,000 to 75,000 clones; 60% to 75% were seen once. The specimen sequenced was PBMCs. The receptors were gathered from a woman aged 55-69 years in good health and CMV-seropositive.

The chain couples TRBV2 to TRBJ2-1; the match to TRBD2 covers 9 bases. The V gene's germline CDR1 is SNHLY and CDR2 FYNNEI. V gave up 4 bases and J gave up 9 bases; unmatched junction bases: 10. CDR3 length: 15 amino acids. The CDR3: CASSGEAGGLSEQFF. CDR3 bases: TGTGCCAGCAGTGGAGAGGCGGGAGGGCTTAGTGAGCAGTTCTTC.

This chain joins TRBV4-1 and TRBJ2-7; TRBD1 matches 8 bases. This CDR3 spans 14 amino acids. V was pared by 4 bases and J by 2 bases, with 4 bases of the junction left unmatched. CDR1 MGHRA and CDR2 YSYEKL come from the germline V gene. The CDR3 sequence is CASSLRTGTYEQYF. The CDR3 DNA is TGCGCCAGCAGCCTAAGGACAGGGACCTACGAGCAGTACTTC.

This chain links TRBV7-8 with TRBJ2-3; maybe TRBD1 (6 bases). Germline assignment: CDR1 SGHVS and CDR2 FQNEAQ. CDR3 length equals 19 residues. Trimming stripped 3 bases from V and 4 bases from J, with 26 bases between. The CDR3 DNA reads TGTGCCAGCAGCTTTTTAGCCATCGGGTGGCAGGGGACCGCAGATACGCAGTATTTT. Residues: CASSFLAIGWQGTADTQYF. Based on the CDR3 plus reference TRBV7-8 and TRBJ2-3, the full variable domain is GAGVSQSPRYKVAKRGQDVALRCDPISGHVSLFWYQQALGQGPEFLTYFQNEAQLDKSGLPSDRFFAERPEGSVSTLKIQRTQQEDSAVYLCASSFLAIGWQGTADTQYFGPGTRLTVL.

This rearrangement joins TRBV2 to TRBJ1-5; D ambiguous. Germline V gives CDR1 SNHLY, CDR2 FYNNEI. The length of the CDR3 is 14 residues. The V and J ends lost 1 base and 4 bases respectively, with 8 bases between them. This CDR3 is CASSEGQINQPQHF. The CDR3, as DNA: TGTGCCAGCAGTGAAGGACAAATTAATCAGCCCCAGCATTTT.

The chain recombines TRBV18 with TRBJ1-1; possibly TRBD1 for D (6 bases). The V end lost 6 bases, the J end lost 1 base, and 18 bases lay between the germline ends. The CDR3 sequence is 16 residues long. From germline, CDR1 is KGHSH and CDR2 LQKENI. The CDR3 bases are TGTGCCAGCTCCCCGCGTGGCAGGGGATCGAACACTGAAGCTTTCTTT. It specifies CASSPRGRGSNTEAFF. Drawing the rest from reference TRBV18 and TRBJ1-1, the complete variable domain is NAGVMQNPRHLVRRRGQEARLRCSPMKGHSHVYWYRQLPEEGLKFMVYLQKENIIDESGMPKERFSAEFPKEGPSILRIQQVVRGDSAAYFCASSPRGRGSNTEAFFGQGTRLTVV.

The chain combines TRBV18 with TRBJ1-5, with D possibly TRBD1 on 5 matching bases. Trimming left V 5 bases short and J 2 bases short, with 7 bases between. This CDR3 contains 13 residues. Per the germline V gene, CDR1 is KGHSH and CDR2 is LQKENI. CDR3 region: CASSAGRNQPQHF. For the CDR3, the DNA is TGTGCCAGCTCAGCGGGACGCAATCAGCCCCAGCATTTT.

The rearrangement joins TRBV30 to TRBJ1-1, with 11 bases that match TRBD1. V lost 8 bases, J lost 3 bases, and 5 bases stayed unmatched. This CDR3 comprises 13 residues. Germline V CDR1 and CDR2: GTSNPN, SVGIG (reference sequence). The DNA for the CDR3 is TGTGCCCGAGGGGGACAGGGGGACACTGAAGCTTTCTTT. The encoded protein is CARGGQGDTEAFF.

V usage is TRBV6-5 and J usage is TRBJ1-5, with D possibly matching TRBD1 (6 bases). V was pared by 5 bases and J by 3 bases, with 11 bases between. The CDR3 consists of 14 residues. CDR1 and CDR2 (germline): MNHEY, SVGAGI. The CDR3 region is CASSNRDTNQPQHF. In DNA, the CDR3 is TGTGCCAGCAGTAACCGGGACACCAATCAGCCCCAGCATTTT.

This chain connects TRBV5-1 to TRBJ1-2; weak D call: TRBD1 (5 bases). CDR3 length equals 15 residues. Germline values: CDR1 SGHRS, CDR2 YFSETQ. Trimming removed 3 bases at V and 4 bases at J, with 16 bases between. DNA for the CDR3: TGCGCCAGCAGCTATGGCAGTCAGGGCCCCTATGGCTACACCTTC. Translating gives CASSYGSQGPYGYTF.

The rearrangement joins TRBV30 to TRBJ2-3; 8 bases agree with TRBD2. The germline CDR1 and CDR2 sequences are GTSNPN and SVGIG (reference sequence). After removal of 3 bases from V and 5 bases from J, the junction contained 13 bases not matched to a gene. This CDR3 is 16 amino acids long. CDR3 nucleotide sequence: TGTGCCTGGAGCCAGGAAATAGCGGGGCGGAAAGATACGCAGTATTTT. Protein product: CAWSQEIAGRKDTQYF. Full variable domain (rest looked up from reference TRBV30 and TRBJ2-3): SQTIHQWPATLVQPVGSPLSLECTVEGTSNPNLYWYRQAAGRGLQLLFYSVGIGQISSEVPQNLSASRPQDRQFILSSKKLLLSDSGFYLCAWSQEIAGRKDTQYFGPGTRLTVL.

The J gene is TRBJ2-3, the V gene TRBV4-2; D gene uncertain. Trimming left V 4 bases short and J 6 bases short, with 17 bases between. CDR1 is LGHNA, CDR2 YNFKEQ, per germline. CDR3 length: 15 residues. This chain's CDR3 is CASSLPPPTLDTQYF. CDR3 nucleotides: TGTGCCAGCAGCCTCCCACCCCCTACGCTCGATACGCAGTATTTT.

The gene calls are TRBV5-5 and TRBJ1-5, with D unresolved. Germline V gives CDR1 SGHKS, CDR2 YYEKEE (reference sequence). The length of the CDR3 is 16 residues. V was trimmed by 4 bases and J by 1 base, leaving 15 bases between them. CDR3 DNA sequence: TGTGCCAGCAGCCCGCGGGGAGGAGTGAGCAATCAGCCCCAGCATTTT. Translated, it gives CASSPRGGVSNQPQHF.

The chain links TRBV6-5 to TRBJ2-1; D not resolved. Trimming shortened V by 7 bases and J by 0 bases, and 13 bases separated the two germline ends. This CDR3 is built from 15 residues. The germline V gene encodes CDR1 MNHEY and CDR2 SVGAGI. CDR3 region: CASKVGGSSYNEQFF. The DNA of the CDR3 is TGTGCCAGCAAGGTCGGCGGTAGCTCCTACAATGAGCAGTTCTTC.

The chain carries TRBV2 and TRBJ1-6; no definite D call. This CDR3 has 13 residues. V was clipped by 4 bases and J by 7 bases, with 8 bases between them. Germline CDR1 SNHLY, CDR2 FYNNEI. CDR3: CASSGLGNSPLHF. CDR3 DNA: TGTGCCAGCAGTGGACTCGGGAATTCACCCCTCCACTTT. Filled out from reference TRBV2 and TRBJ1-6, the complete variable domain reads EPEVTQTPSHQVTQMGQEVILRCVPISNHLYFYWYRQILGQKVEFLVSFYNNEISEKSEIFDDQFSVERPDGSNFTLKIRSTKLEDSAMYFCASSGLGNSPLHFGNGTRLTVT.

This clone was seen more than once but under ten times. V gene TRBV5-1 combines with J gene TRBJ2-2, with 9 bases that match TRBD1. The junction had 5 bases not matched to a gene; V was cut back by 4 bases and J by 1 base. Germline loops: CDR1 SGHRS, CDR2 YFSETQ. The CDR3 is 16 residues long. The DNA of the CDR3 is TGCGCCAGCAGCCTTCAGGGACAGGGGAACACCGGGGAGCTGTTTTTT. Its protein product is CASSLQGQGNTGELFF.

This clone was seen a single time. V is TRBV7-2 and J is TRBJ2-2, with 9 nucleotides matching TRBD2. CDR1 is SGHTA and CDR2 is FQGNSA in the germline V gene. CDR3 length equals 15 residues. V lost 5 bases, J lost 6 bases, and 7 bases stayed unmatched. CDR3: CASSPGTSIPGELFF. CDR3 coding DNA: TGTGCCAGCAGCCCCGGGACTAGCATCCCCGGGGAGCTGTTTTTT.

The V gene is TRBV5-1, the J gene TRBJ1-1; possibly TRBD1 for D (6 bases). The CDR3 runs 15 residues. The ends were cut back, 0 bases at V and 4 bases at J, with 13 bases in the middle. Germline CDR1 and CDR2: SGHRS and YFSETQ. Here the CDR3 DNA reads TGCGCCAGCAGCTTGGGGCAGGGGAAATTCACTGAAGCTTTCTTT. This translates into CASSLGQGKFTEAFF.

The chain couples TRBV21-1 to TRBJ1-5; the DNA was not used to check the table's D call, TRBD1. TRBV21-1 is tagged as a pseudogene. The CDR3 is 20 residues long. CDR3 nucleotide sequence: TGTGCCAGCAGCAAAGCGAACGGACACGGTAGGGGCTTAAGCAATCAGCCCCAGCATTTT. Translation: CASSKANGHGRGLSNQPQHF.

J is TRBJ2-7 and V is TRBV11-2; 7 bases map to TRBD1. Germline V CDR1 and CDR2: SGHAT, FQNNGV. V was clipped by 1 base and J by 3 bases; unmatched bases: 9. The CDR3 consists of 16 residues. In nucleotides, the CDR3 is TGTGCCAGCAGCTTAGGTCACCAGGGGGTATACTACGAGCAGTACTTC. Protein: CASSLGHQGVYYEQYF.

This clone was observed a few times. V and J are TRBV6-5 and TRBJ1-1; 8 nucleotides agree with TRBD1. The length of the CDR3 is 14 residues. Trimming at V came to 4 bases and at J to 6 bases, leaving 7 bases not matched to a gene. Germline V gene data show CDR1 as MNHEY and CDR2 as SVGAGI. The DNA of the CDR3 is TGTGCCAGCAGTTTCACCAGGGGGCTATCTGAAGCTTTCTTT. Amino acid sequence: CASSFTRGLSEAFF.

This clone appeared once. This sample includes further DNA sequences coding for the same CDR3. The chain couples TRBV19 to TRBJ1-1, with 10 bases identical to TRBD1. Trimming cost V 5 bases and J 5 bases; bases outside gene matches: 5. The CDR3 is made up of 14 amino acids. The V gene's germline CDR1 is LNHDA and CDR2 SQIVND (reference sequence). The CDR3 loop is CASSGGQGNTEAFF. As DNA, the CDR3 is TGTGCCAGTAGTGGGGGACAGGGGAATACTGAAGCTTTCTTT.

This chain uses TRBV29-1 with TRBJ2-7; D is perhaps TRBD2 (5 bases). V dropped 3 bases and J dropped 1 base, with 10 bases sitting between them. The CDR3 covers 13 residues. Germline loops: CDR1 SQVTM, CDR2 ANQGSEA. CDR3 sequence: CSVETDLSYEQYF. CDR3 DNA sequence: TGCAGCGTTGAGACGGACTTATCCTACGAGCAGTACTTC.

The chain recombines TRBV5-6 with TRBJ1-4; 7 bases line up with TRBD1. V dropped 4 bases and J dropped 7; count of bases not matched to a gene: 7. Per the germline V gene, CDR1 is SGHDT and CDR2 is YYEEEE. The CDR3 loop spans 14 amino acids. CDR3: CASSRRDRTEKLFF. Written as DNA, the CDR3 is TGTGCCAGCAGCCGCCGGGACAGAACTGAAAAACTGTTTTTT.

This clone was found a few times. The chain combines TRBV6-1 with TRBJ1-1; D is ambiguous. Deletions cut 0 bases from V and 5 bases from J, with 13 bases between. The CDR3 totals 15 residues. Germline values: CDR1 MNHNS, CDR2 SASEGT. CDR3 DNA sequence: TGTGCCAGCAGTGAAGCCCTCCGGGGTTGGACTGAAGCTTTCTTT. This codes for CASSEALRGWTEAFF.

V is TRBV5-1 and J is TRBJ2-7, with 9 nucleotides matching TRBD2. The V gene's germline CDR1 is SGHRS and CDR2 YFSETQ. V dropped 3 bases and J dropped 7; count of bases not matched to a gene: 11. The CDR3 has 15 amino acids. In nucleotides, the CDR3 is TGCGCCAGCAGCTCCCAGACTAGCGGAACCGGGGAGCAGTACTTC. It specifies CASSSQTSGTGEQYF.

The V and J genes are TRBV6-6 and TRBJ1-1; tentative D call: TRBD1 (5 bases). Germline values: CDR1 MNHNY, CDR2 SVGAGI (reference sequence). The CDR3 runs to 10 residues. Deletions cut 11 bases from V and 5 bases from J, with 9 bases between. This chain's CDR3 is CAGGGTEAFF. The CDR3 DNA reads as TGTGCCGGGGGGGGGACTGAAGCTTTCTTT.

The V call is TRBV15, the J call TRBJ2-1, with TRBD1 as a possible D gene (6 bases). Germline V lookup: CDR1 LNHNV, CDR2 YYDKDF (reference sequence). The ends were cut back, 4 bases at V and 9 bases at J, with 10 bases in the middle. CDR3 size: 12 residues. Here the CDR3 reads CATSKQGTEQFF. The DNA for the CDR3 is TGTGCCACCAGCAAACAGGGAACTGAGCAGTTCTTC.

This clone was seen just once. The chain combines TRBV9 with TRBJ1-6, with a possible D match to TRBD1 (6 bases). Germline V gives CDR1 SGDLS, CDR2 YYNGEE. The CDR3 is 15 amino acids. The V gene lost 3 bases and the J gene lost 9 bases, with 16 bases spanning the gap. DNA of the CDR3: TGTGCCAGCAGCGCCCGCGAGGGGGTATCTTCACCCCTCCACTTT. This codes for CASSAREGVSSPLHF.

The V gene is TRBV6-5, the J gene TRBJ1-2; 9 positions agree with TRBD1. The germline gives CDR1 MNHEY, CDR2 SVGAGI. V shed 9 bases, J shed 8 bases, and the junction held 7 bases outside the gene matches. This CDR3 spans 12 amino acids. The CDR3 region is CASTQGADGYTF. CDR3 nucleotide sequence: TGTGCCAGTACACAGGGGGCTGACGGCTACACCTTC.

The V gene is TRBV18, the J gene TRBJ1-2, with 9 positions matching TRBD1. Germline values: CDR1 KGHSH, CDR2 LQKENI. J was trimmed by 2 bases and V by 2 bases; bases with no gene match: 6. The CDR3 sequence is 16 residues long. The CDR3: CASSPTPGQGNYGYTF. CDR3 sequence (DNA): TGTGCCAGCTCACCAACCCCGGGACAGGGCAACTATGGCTACACCTTC.